The 31 T cell receptor beta chains reported below all come from one sample, sequenced in a study of identical twins. From the 5' RACE reads, TCRdb called clonotypes with MiXCR, one entry per CDR3 protein. The sample lists 550,000 to 700,000 distinct CDR3 sequences; approximately 9.6% were seen once. These data were also filed under a second study, of yellow fever vaccine responses in identical twins.

Sequences were obtained from PBMCs. The receptors derive from a woman under 30 in good health.

In this sample, this clonotype turned up many times. The rearrangement uses TRBV11-2 and TRBJ2-5; no firm D call. This CDR3 has 14 amino acids. The germline V and J ends were trimmed by 0 bases and 1 base, with 6 bases remaining between them. Per germline, CDR1 SGHAT and CDR2 FQNNGV. CDR3 region: CASSLEYSQETQYF. DNA of the CDR3: TGTGCCAGCAGCTTAGAGTACAGCCAAGAGACCCAGTACTTC.

Remarks on this clonotype: Sequence at one end of the junction differs from germline and may be a read error. DNA of the CDR3: TGTGCCCGCAGTTTCAGACCGACCGGGATCAGTAGCAAAAACATTCAGTACTTC. Protein: CARSFRPTGISSKNIQYF. The chain links TRBV27 to TRBJ2-4, with a tentative D call TRBD2 (5 bases). The CDR3 totals 18 residues. Germline CDR1 and CDR2: MNHEY and SMNVEV (reference sequence).

This clonotype was picked up many times. The chain links TRBV2 to TRBJ1-5; 7 positions match TRBD1. From germline, CDR1 is SNHLY and CDR2 FYNNEI. The CDR3 spans 13 residues. Unmatched junction bases numbered 4, after V lost 5 bases and J lost 6 bases. The CDR3: CASSLGQFQPQHF. The CDR3 coding sequence is TGTGCCAGCAGTTTGGGACAGTTTCAGCCCCAGCATTTT.

This clonotype was seen ten or more times. The chain couples TRBV28 to TRBJ1-5; no firm D call. Germline V gene lookup returns CDR1 MDHEN and CDR2 SYDVKM. Trimming left V 1 base short and J 0 bases short, with 10 bases between. CDR3 length: 16 residues. The CDR3 protein is CASSLYPGGSNQPQHF. The CDR3 region has the DNA TGTGCCAGCAGTTTATACCCAGGCGGTAGCAATCAGCCCCAGCATTTT.

The V and J genes are TRBV6-1 and TRBJ2-1; 15 bases are shared with TRBD2. The CDR3 extends over 15 amino acids. Trimming took 8 bases from V and 9 from J; bases not matched to a gene: 8. The germline CDR1 and CDR2 sequences are MNHNS and SASEGT. The CDR3: CASLGLAGGYGEQFF. The CDR3 DNA is TGTGCCAGCCTCGGACTAGCGGGGGGGTACGGTGAGCAGTTCTTC.

This clonotype was recorded a few times. The CDR3: CATSSDDRASTDTQYF. Written as DNA, the CDR3 is TGTGCCACCAGCAGCGACGACAGGGCGAGCACAGATACGCAGTATTTT. This chain joins TRBV15 and TRBJ2-3; 7 nucleotides agree with TRBD1. Germline V gene data show CDR1 as LNHNV and CDR2 as YYDKDF (reference sequence). The junction had 6 bases not matched to a gene; V was cut back by 3 bases and J by 0 bases. This CDR3 spans 16 amino acids.

The chain couples TRBV4-2 to TRBJ2-2, with 10 bases fitting TRBD1. The CDR3 spans 16 residues. J lost 3 bases, V lost 2 bases, and 3 bases had no gene match. Germline lookup yields CDR1 LGHNA and CDR2 YNFKEQ. CDR3: CASSQLGTGDTGELFF. The CDR3, as DNA: TGTGCCAGCAGCCAACTGGGGACAGGGGACACCGGGGAGCTGTTTTTT.

In its sample, this clonotype was seen a few times. CDR3 sequence reads: CASSRSGGHYEQFF. The CDR3 bases are TGTGCCAGCAGCCGAAGCGGCGGTCACTATGAGCAGTTCTTC. This chain uses TRBV7-8 with TRBJ2-1; perhaps TRBD2 as D (5 bases). Germline-derived CDR1 and CDR2 are SGHVS and FQNEAQ. CDR3 length: 14 amino acids. Between the trimmed V and J ends, which lost 5 bases and 8 bases, there was a span of 16 bases.

This clonotype has at least ten counts. V is TRBV7-9 and J is TRBJ2-1, with TRBD2 identical over 10 bases. V was clipped by 1 base and J by 7 bases; unmatched bases: 4. CDR3 length: 15 amino acids. Germline V gene data show CDR1 as SEHNR and CDR2 as FQNEAQ (reference sequence). The CDR3 coding sequence is TGTGCCAGCAGCTTAGTCCAGCGGGGGGGGAATGAGCAGTTCTTC. As protein: CASSLVQRGGNEQFF.

This clonotype was observed many times. The chain is built from TRBV14 and TRBJ2-2; D call uncertain. CDR1 is SGHDN, CDR2 FVKESK, per germline. Trimming cost V 2 bases and J 1 base, with 5 bases left between them. CDR3 length: 14 residues. CDR3 in amino acids: CASSQPGNTGELFF. Here the CDR3 DNA reads TGTGCCAGCAGCCAACCGGGGAACACCGGGGAGCTGTTTTTT.

This clonotype was counted a few times. The junction and the germline gene differ at one end; a read error may be behind it. This chain uses TRBV12-3 or TRBV12-4 with TRBJ2-3; the D gene is possibly TRBD2 (5 bases). The CDR3 spans 13 residues. In DNA form, the CDR3 reads TGTGCCAGCAGGATCAACCCTAGCTCGCAATGGGATTTT. The encoded protein is CASRINPSSQWDF.

This clonotype has just a few counts. The gene calls are TRBV3-1 and TRBJ2-3; D is perhaps TRBD2 (5 bases). Trimming left V 3 bases short and J 6 bases short, with 7 bases between. The CDR3 has 12 amino acids. Germline assignment: CDR1 LGHDT and CDR2 YNNKEL (reference sequence). The CDR3 sequence is CASSQPGDTQYF. In DNA, the CDR3 is TGTGCCAGCAGCCAGCCGGGGGATACGCAGTATTTT.

This clonotype came up many times. The chain joins TRBV10-3 to TRBJ2-1; D is perhaps TRBD2 (6 bases). The germline V gene encodes CDR1 ENHRY and CDR2 SYGVKD. The CDR3 runs to 19 residues. The germline V and J ends were trimmed by 4 bases and 0 bases, with 22 bases remaining between them. CDR3 DNA: TGTGCCATCAGTGGAACTTCGGGAGTACCGGAAAGCTCCTACAATGAGCAGTTCTTC. As protein: CAISGTSGVPESSYNEQFF.

In this sample, this clonotype turned up a few times. J is TRBJ2-5 and V is TRBV29-1, with D possibly matching TRBD1 (6 bases). Trimming removed 3 bases at V and 5 bases at J, with 10 bases between. Per the germline V gene, CDR1 is SQVTM and CDR2 is ANQGSEA. The CDR3 is 12 residues long. CDR3 nucleotides: TGCAGCGTTGACGTAAGGGGGGAGACCCAGTACTTC. It translates to CSVDVRGETQYF. Filled out from reference TRBV29-1 and TRBJ2-5, the complete variable domain reads SAVISQKPSRDICQRGTSLTIQCQVDSQVTMMFWYRQQPGQSLTLIATANQGSEATYESGFVIDKFPISRPNLTFSTLTVSNMSPEDSSIYLCSVDVRGETQYFGPGTRLLVL.

This clonotype came up a few times. V is TRBV25-1 and J is TRBJ2-2; a possible D gene is TRBD2 (6 bases). V lost 6 bases and J 3 bases, leaving 14 bases between the germline ends. This CDR3 contains 15 residues. Germline loops: CDR1 MGHDK, CDR2 SYGVNS. In nucleotides, the CDR3 is TGTGCCAGCAGCTTTAGGAGGGCCGACACCGGGGAGCTGTTTTTT. Its translation: CASSFRRADTGELFF.

This clonotype was seen only a few times. The chain carries TRBV29-1 and TRBJ2-1; weak D call: TRBD1 (7 bases). The CDR3 runs to 13 residues. The V end was cut by 5 bases, the J end by 9 bases, with 17 bases between. Germline V gives CDR1 SQVTM, CDR2 ANQGSEA. CDR3 DNA: TGCAGCGTTCTGAGCGGAGGGGGCACTGAGCAGTTCTTC. Protein: CSVLSGGGTEQFF.

J is TRBJ2-5 and V is TRBV11-1, with TRBD1 identical over 9 bases. Germline CDR1 SGHAT, CDR2 FQDESV (reference sequence). V shed 5 bases and J 7 bases; nucleotides not matched to a gene: 8. The CDR3 is made up of 14 amino acids. CDR3 coding DNA: TGTGCCAGCAGCGTTACAGGGGGCGCGGGGACCCAGTACTTC. Its translation: CASSVTGGAGTQYF. The full variable domain, completed using reference TRBV11-1 and TRBJ2-5, is EAEVAQSPRYKITEKSQAVAFWCDPISGHATLYWYRQILGQGPELLVQFQDESVVDDSQLPKDRFSAERLKGVDSTLKIQPAELGDSAMYLCASSVTGGAGTQYFGPGTRLLVL.

This clonotype was seen a few times. This chain joins TRBV27 and TRBJ2-7, with D uncertain. V was shortened by 5 bases and J by 1 base, with 9 bases between the two germline ends. Germline V gene sequence: CDR1 MNHEY, CDR2 SMNVEV (reference sequence). The CDR3 extends over 13 amino acids. The CDR3 DNA reads TGTGCCAGCAGTCATGGCAGGTCCTACGAGCAGTACTTC. Translating gives CASSHGRSYEQYF.

V and J are TRBV5-1 and TRBJ2-2; D uncertain. CDR3 length equals 16 residues. Between the trimmed V and J ends, which lost 1 base and 4 bases, there was a span of 14 bases. CDR1 and CDR2 from the germline V gene are SGHRS and YFSETQ. CDR3 region: CASSLLVVVGTGELFF. Here the CDR3 DNA reads TGCGCCAGCAGCTTGTTGGTGGTCGTGGGCACCGGGGAGCTGTTTTTT.

The chain has TRBV4-3 and TRBJ1-1; D is ambiguous. CDR1 and CDR2 (germline): LGHNA, YSLEER. The CDR3 is made up of 15 amino acids. The V end lost 0 bases, the J end lost 1 base, and 9 bases lay between the germline ends. CDR3 sequence reads: CASSQDLLGNTEAFF. The CDR3 bases are TGCGCCAGCAGCCAAGATCTCTTAGGGAACACTGAAGCTTTCTTT.

This clonotype was picked up a small number of times. In DNA, the CDR3 is TGTGCCTCTAGCGGGGGGGCCGGAGAGACCCAGTACTTC. This codes for CASSGGAGETQYF. This rearrangement joins TRBV10-3 to TRBJ2-5, with 12 bases that match TRBD2. This CDR3 comprises 13 residues. CDR1 is ENHRY, CDR2 SYGVKD, per germline. The ends lost 11 bases at V and 4 bases at J; junction bases unmatched: 5.

This clonotype has a handful of counts. The chain combines TRBV7-2 with TRBJ1-4; 7 nucleotides align to TRBD1. Per the germline V gene, CDR1 is SGHTA and CDR2 is FQGNSA. The CDR3 is 14 amino acids. V shed 6 bases and J 8 bases; nucleotides not matched to a gene: 9. CDR3 protein: CASSYRGRGEKLFF. Here the CDR3 DNA reads TGTGCCAGCAGTTACAGGGGACGGGGAGAAAAACTGTTTTTT. Filled out from reference TRBV7-2 and TRBJ1-4, the complete variable domain reads GAGVSQSPSNKVTEKGKDVELRCDPISGHTALYWYRQSLGQGLEFLIYFQGNSAPDKSGLPSDRFSAERTGGSVSTLTIQRTQQEDSAVYLCASSYRGRGEKLFFGSGTQLSVL.

The J gene is TRBJ2-5, the V gene TRBV5-1, with 13 bases identical to TRBD2. The CDR3 is made up of 16 amino acids. Germline V lookup: CDR1 SGHRS, CDR2 YFSETQ. After removal of 0 bases from V and 5 bases from J, the junction contained 4 bases not matched to a gene. The CDR3 is CASSLVGLAGLETQYF. The CDR3 DNA reads TGCGCCAGCAGCTTGGTGGGACTAGCGGGACTGGAGACCCAGTACTTC.

This clonotype has just a few counts. The chain carries TRBV7-2 and TRBJ1-2, with a possible D match to TRBD1 (6 bases). This CDR3 contains 16 residues. Germline assignment: CDR1 SGHTA and CDR2 FQGNSA. V lost 5 bases and J 8 bases, leaving 24 bases between the germline ends. CDR3 sequence: CASSPPLTGRRKGYTF. CDR3 DNA: TGTGCCAGCAGCCCCCCATTAACAGGGAGAAGGAAAGGCTACACCTTC. The full variable domain, its missing parts supplied by reference TRBV7-2 and TRBJ1-2, is GAGVSQSPSNKVTEKGKDVELRCDPISGHTALYWYRQSLGQGLEFLIYFQGNSAPDKSGLPSDRFSAERTGGSVSTLTIQRTQQEDSAVYLCASSPPLTGRRKGYTFGSGTRLTVV.

This chain links TRBV7-9 with TRBJ2-2; D may match TRBD1 or TRBD2 (6 bases each). The ends were cut back, 4 bases at V and 2 bases at J, with 11 bases in the middle. Looked up from germline, CDR1 is SEHNR and CDR2 is FQNEAQ (reference sequence). The CDR3 has 15 residues. CDR3 region: CASSSGAFNTGELFF. For the CDR3, the DNA is TGTGCCAGCAGCTCGGGGGCTTTTAACACCGGGGAGCTGTTTTTT.

This clonotype was picked up a small number of times. The J gene is TRBJ2-7, the V gene TRBV12-5; tentatively, D is TRBD2 (5 bases). The CDR3 is made up of 11 amino acids. The V end was cut by 3 bases, the J end by 6 bases, with 6 bases between. Germline CDR1 is LGHNT and CDR2 is FRNRAP. The DNA for the CDR3 is TGTGCTAGTGGTTTTGGGAGCGAGCAGTACTTC. This gives the protein CASGFGSEQYF.

This clonotype has at least ten counts. The V and J genes are TRBV12-3 or TRBV12-4 and TRBJ2-5, with D hard to call. The CDR3 extends over 14 amino acids. Trimming took off 2 bases at V and 0 bases at J, with 7 bases between the two ends. The CDR3 DNA is TGTGCCAGCAGTTTAACCGAGTACCAAGAGACCCAGTACTTC. Encoded protein: CASSLTEYQETQYF.

The V call is TRBV19, the J call TRBJ2-7; 13 nucleotides match TRBD2. The CDR3 is 17 amino acids. The V gene end was trimmed by 6 bases and the J gene end by 6 bases; junction bases not matched to a gene: 14. Germline V gives CDR1 LNHDA, CDR2 SQIVND (reference sequence). CDR3 sequence reads: CASSPRTSGSGGVEQYF. CDR3 nucleotide sequence: TGTGCCAGTAGCCCTAGGACTAGCGGGAGTGGAGGGGTCGAGCAGTACTTC.

This clonotype has more than one count but fewer than ten. The chain joins TRBV5-6 to TRBJ2-2, with 11 bases matching TRBD2. Germline values: CDR1 SGHDT, CDR2 YYEEEE. With V trimmed by 0 bases and J by 5 bases, 6 bases remained unmatched. The CDR3 spans 17 residues. The CDR3, as DNA: TGTGCCAGCAGCTTGGCCACTAGCGGGAGACGTACCGGGGAGCTGTTTTTT. This translates into CASSLATSGRRTGELFF.

The chain combines TRBV4-2 with TRBJ2-3; D gene ambiguous. V lost 9 bases and J lost 0, with 1 base in between. CDR1 LGHNA and CDR2 YNFKEQ come from the germline V gene. CDR3 length equals 10 residues. The CDR3 coding sequence is TGTGCCAGGAGCACAGATACGCAGTATTTT. Residues: CARSTDTQYF.

The V call is TRBV7-1, the J call TRBJ2-7; D tentatively fits TRBD1 or TRBD2 (5 bases each). TRBV7-1 qualifies as an ORF whose function is uncertain. The CDR3 sequence is 17 residues long. V dropped 5 bases and J dropped 4 bases, with 24 bases sitting between them. The CDR3, as DNA: TGTGCCAGCAGCCAGCGCTCCCGGGACGCATATTTATACGAGCAGTACTTC. It codes for CASSQRSRDAYLYEQYF.